The source of this T cell receptor beta chain is a study of blood T cell repertoires in COVID-19. Background on the study: The cDNA or gDNA used as material had been derived from T cells, B-cell-depleted T cells, or PBMCs.

TCRdb keeps only in-frame clones here, not all; method: immunoSEQ multiplex PCR. The sample contains approximately 240,000 clones, approximately 83% of which appear only once. After removal of 0 bases from V and 3 bases from J, the junction contained 8 bases not matched to a gene. Germline CDR1 is SGHTA and CDR2 is FQGTGA. The CDR3 sequence is 18 residues long. The V call is TRBV7-3, the J call TRBJ2-2, with TRBD1 identical over 9 bases. The clonotype originates from a woman aged 30 to 39 who had recovered from COVID-19. The material sequenced was peripheral blood. The CDR3: CASSLTPLGTGYTGELFF. The CDR3 region has the DNA TGTGCCAGCAGCTTAACGCCACTAGGGACAGGGTACACCGGGGAGCTGTTTTTT.